A selection of T cell receptor beta chains follows, all from one sample in a study of response to subunit inactivated influenza vaccine. TCRdb re-analysed the RT-PCR reads in MiXCR, keeping a single row per CDR3 protein. This table holds about 520,000 distinct CDR3 sequences, less than 7.5% found once. The material sequenced was PBMCs from blood, taken about 23 months after vaccination. All receptors come from a man between 50 and 70 years old who received an inactivated influenza vaccine. CDR3s include the opening cysteine and the closing phenylalanine or tryptophan. The D gene is left open where the match is weak. Expanded clones are given a class, and other clones once, few, many or no size at all.

TRBD1	TRBJ2-3	TRBV2	few	CASTRTGLTDTQYF	TGTGCCAGCACCCGGACAGGGCTCACAGATACGCAGTATTTT
-	TRBJ2-7	TRBV20-1	-	CSARDLGGYEQYF	TGCAGTGCTAGAGATCTTGGAGGTTACGAGCAGTACTTC
-	TRBJ1-5	TRBV12-3/TRBV12-4	-	CASSFQAGNQPQHF	TGTGCCAGCAGTTTCCAGGCCGGAAATCAGCCCCAGCATTTT
TRBD2	TRBJ2-1	TRBV4-3	many	CASSQTLLLAGGVNEQFF	TGCGCCAGCAGCCAAACCCTCTTACTAGCGGGGGGCGTGAATGAGCAGTTCTTC
-	TRBJ1-1	TRBV9	-	CASSVDPFNAEAFF	TGTGCCAGCAGCGTAGACCCATTCAACGCTGAAGCTTTCTTT
TRBD1	TRBJ2-3	TRBV6-5	many	CASSSNRGYTQYF	TGTGCCAGCAGCTCCAACAGGGGTTATACGCAGTATTTT
-	TRBJ2-1	TRBV7-9	-	CASSLQAYNEQFF	TGTGCCAGCAGCTTACAGGCCTACAATGAGCAGTTCTTC
-	TRBJ1-2	TRBV27	-	CASSFSGSTYYGYTF	TGTGCCAGCAGTTTCTCAGGTTCCACTTACTATGGCTACACCTTC
TRBD2	TRBJ2-7	TRBV12-3/TRBV12-4	-	CASSRGGTSYEQYF	TGTGCCAGCAGTCGCGGGGGTACCTCCTACGAGCAGTACTTC
-	TRBJ1-3	TRBV3-1	many	CASSQGGINRISGNTIYF	TGTGCCAGCAGCCAAGGAGGGATAAACAGGATTTCTGGAAACACCATATATTTT
TRBD2	TRBJ2-3	TRBV7-6	few	CASSLTSGRIGTQYF	TGTGCCAGCAGTTTAACTAGCGGGAGAATTGGTACGCAGTATTTT
TRBD2	TRBJ2-2	TRBV12-3/TRBV12-4	-	CASSNSGGARTGELFF	TGTGCCAGCAGTAATAGCGGGGGGGCCCGAACCGGGGAGCTGTTTTTT
-	TRBJ2-5	TRBV15	many	CATSRAGIRDF	TGTGCCACCAGCAGAGCGGGTATCCGAGACTTC
-	TRBJ2-3	TRBV7-8	-	CASSSFGGRDTQYF	TGTGCCAGCAGCTCTTTCGGGGGCCGAGATACGCAGTATTTT
-	TRBJ1-1	TRBV7-9	few	CASRRGHTEAFF	TGTGCCAGCAGAAGGGGTCACACTGAAGCTTTCTTT
-	TRBJ1-2	TRBV7-2	few	CASSRADGYTF	TGTGCCAGCAGCAGGGCAGATGGCTACACCTTC
TRBD1	TRBJ2-1	TRBV10-3	few	CAISWTGVENEQFF	TGTGCCATCAGTTGGACAGGGGTGGAGAATGAGCAGTTCTTC
-	TRBJ2-5	TRBV28	-	CASSRIGTEETQYF	TGTGCCAGCAGCCGCATCGGGACGGAAGAGACCCAGTACTTC
-	TRBJ2-3	TRBV4-3	many	CASSQEVQRTSTDTQYF	TGCGCCAGCAGCCAAGAGGTCCAGCGGACTAGCACAGATACGCAGTATTTT
TRBD1	TRBJ1-1	TRBV12-3/TRBV12-4	once	CAGSFYRGGTAFF	TGTGCCGGCAGTTTCTACAGGGGCGGTACAGCTTTCTTT
-	TRBJ1-4	TRBV20-1	few	CSAPITNEKLFF	TGCAGTGCCCCCATAACTAATGAAAAACTGTTTTTT
-	TRBJ1-2	TRBV15	few	CATSSDNYGYTF	TGTGCCACCAGCTCCGATAACTATGGCTACACCTTC
TRBD2	TRBJ2-3	TRBV28	many	CASRTRTTDTQYF	TGTGCCAGCCGGACTAGAACCACAGATACGCAGTATTTT
-	TRBJ2-6	TRBV29-1	-	CSVGTSSGANVLTF	TGCAGCGTGGGAACAAGCTCTGGGGCCAACGTCCTGACTTTC
-	TRBJ2-3	TRBV11-2	-	CASSFPIPPDSIHSTDTQYF	TGTGCCAGCAGCTTCCCTATTCCCCCCGACTCAATACACAGCACAGATACGCAGTATTTT
-	TRBJ2-7	TRBV10-3	few	CAISESLPGHYEQYF	TGTGCCATCAGTGAGTCACTCCCGGGCCACTACGAGCAGTACTTC
-	TRBJ1-1	TRBV7-9	-	CASSFPTRQTEAFF	TGTGCCAGCAGCTTCCCAACCCGACAGACTGAAGCTTTCTTT
TRBD1	TRBJ1-4	TRBV6-6	-	CASSSARDRENEKLFF	TGTGCCAGCAGTTCAGCCAGGGACAGGGAAAATGAAAAACTGTTTTTT
-	TRBJ2-2	TRBV3-1	few	CASSRQQGWELFF	TGTGCCAGCAGCCGACAACAGGGCTGGGAGCTGTTTTTT
-	TRBJ1-1	TRBV9	-	CASSVEASVNTEAFF	TGTGCCAGCAGCGTAGAAGCGTCAGTGAACACTGAAGCTTTCTTT
-	TRBJ2-3	TRBV18	-	CASGRSLTDTQYF	TGTGCCAGCGGCAGGAGTCTGACAGATACGCAGTATTTT
TRBD2	TRBJ2-4	TRBV5-1	few	CASSPTAGVGWAKNIQYF	TGCGCCAGCAGCCCCACCGCGGGAGTCGGTTGGGCCAAAAACATTCAGTACTTC
TRBD2	TRBJ2-1	TRBV18	-	CASSPLTSDEQFF	TGTGCCAGCTCTCCTTTGACTAGCGATGAGCAGTTCTTC
-	TRBJ2-7	TRBV18	-	CASSPGSGPREQYF	TGTGCCAGCTCACCAGGGTCAGGGCCTCGCGAGCAGTACTTC
-	TRBJ2-2	TRBV24-1	few	CATSDLRPNPHGRTGFYTGELFF	TGTGCCACCAGTGATTTGCGCCCGAACCCCCACGGACGGACGGGATTTTACACCGGGGAGCTGTTTTTT
-	TRBJ2-5	TRBV6-5	-	CASSYPAHGETQYF	TGTGCCAGCAGTTACCCCGCTCATGGGGAGACCCAGTACTTC
TRBD1	TRBJ2-4	TRBV11-2	few	CASSKDPGQGARAKNIQYF	TGTGCCAGCAGTAAGGATCCGGGACAGGGGGCGAGGGCCAAAAACATTCAGTACTTC
-	TRBJ2-1	TRBV20-1	-	CSALVGEQFF	TGCAGTGCTCTAGTAGGAGAGCAGTTCTTC
TRBD2	TRBJ2-1	TRBV6-5	-	CASSFRGRADEQFF	TGTGCCAGCAGTTTTCGTGGGAGGGCTGATGAGCAGTTCTTC
-	TRBJ2-5	TRBV10-3	few	CAISESDGETQYF	TGTGCCATCAGTGAGTCGGACGGAGAGACCCAGTACTTC
-	TRBJ2-1	TRBV29-1	many	CSVGLSGPLKQFF	TGCAGCGTTGGGCTTTCCGGGCCCCTAAAGCAGTTCTTC
TRBD2	TRBJ2-5	TRBV6-1	-	CASMRETSGSVRETQYF	TGTGCCAGCATGCGGGAGACTAGCGGGAGTGTCCGGGAGACCCAGTACTTC
TRBD1	TRBJ2-1	TRBV4-1	few	CASSQVSGQGPFERFF	TGCGCCAGCAGCCAAGTCTCAGGACAGGGCCCTTTCGAGCGGTTCTTC
TRBD2	TRBJ2-5	TRBV12-3/TRBV12-4	few	CASKGGLAGRETQYF	TGTGCCAGCAAAGGGGGACTAGCGGGGCGAGAGACCCAGTACTTC
TRBD2	TRBJ2-1	TRBV5-1	many	CASSVLGLVQGNEQFF	TGCGCCAGCAGCGTCCTAGGACTAGTTCAAGGCAATGAGCAGTTCTTC
-	TRBJ2-1	TRBV5-1	many	CASSLEAASYNEQFF	TGCGCCAGCAGCTTGGAAGCGGCCTCCTACAATGAGCAGTTCTTC
-	TRBJ1-6	TRBV21-1	many	CASSKTLHGRSPLHF	TGTGCCAGCAGCAAGACATTACATGGAAGATCACCCCTCCACTTT
TRBD2	TRBJ2-7	TRBV3-1	few	CASNLGGGSYEQYF	TGTGCCAGCAACCTTGGCGGGGGCTCCTACGAGCAGTACTTC
-	TRBJ1-6	TRBV19	-	CASSTPRGRHSPLHF	TGTGCCAGTAGCACCCCCCGCGGGCGTCATTCACCCCTCCACTTT
TRBD2	TRBJ2-1	TRBV11-2	few	CASSYTPGGYNEQFF	TGTGCCAGCAGCTACACTCCGGGGGGCTACAATGAGCAGTTCTTC